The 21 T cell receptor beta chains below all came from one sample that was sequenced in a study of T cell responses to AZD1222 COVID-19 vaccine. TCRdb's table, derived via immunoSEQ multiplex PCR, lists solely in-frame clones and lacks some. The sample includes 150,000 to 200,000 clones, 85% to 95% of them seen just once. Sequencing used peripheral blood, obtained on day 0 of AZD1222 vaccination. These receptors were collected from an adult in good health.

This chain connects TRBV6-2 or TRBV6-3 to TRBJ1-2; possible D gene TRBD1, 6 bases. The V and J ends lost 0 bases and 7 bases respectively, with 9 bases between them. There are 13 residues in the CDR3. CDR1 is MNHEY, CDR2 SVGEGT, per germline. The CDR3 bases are TGTGCCAGCAGTTACTCGGGGGCTGGTGGCTACACCTTC. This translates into CASSYSGAGGYTF.

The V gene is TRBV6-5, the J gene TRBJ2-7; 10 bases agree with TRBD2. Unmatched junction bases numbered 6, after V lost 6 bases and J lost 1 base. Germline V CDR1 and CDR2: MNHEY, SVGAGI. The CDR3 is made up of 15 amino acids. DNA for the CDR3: TGTGCCAGCAGAGGAGCGGGGGGGCCGTCCTACGAGCAGTACTTC. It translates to CASRGAGGPSYEQYF.

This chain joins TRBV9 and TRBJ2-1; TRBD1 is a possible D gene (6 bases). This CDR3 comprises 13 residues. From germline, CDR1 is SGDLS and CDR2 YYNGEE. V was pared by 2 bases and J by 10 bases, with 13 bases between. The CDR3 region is CASSVETRGEQFF. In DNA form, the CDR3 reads TGTGCCAGCAGCGTCGAGACCAGGGGCGAGCAGTTCTTC. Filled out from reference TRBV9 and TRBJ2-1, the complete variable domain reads DSGVTQTPKHLITATGQRVTLRCSPRSGDLSVYWYQQSLDQGLQFLIQYYNGEERAKGNILERFSAQQFPDLHSELNLSSLELGDSALYFCASSVETRGEQFFGPGTRLTVL.

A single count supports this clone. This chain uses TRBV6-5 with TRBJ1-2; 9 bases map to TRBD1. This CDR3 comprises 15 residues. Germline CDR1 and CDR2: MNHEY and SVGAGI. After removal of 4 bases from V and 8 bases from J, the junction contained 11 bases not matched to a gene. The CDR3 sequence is CASSLSRDREGGYTF. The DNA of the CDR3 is TGTGCCAGCAGTTTATCGCGGGACAGGGAGGGGGGCTACACCTTC.

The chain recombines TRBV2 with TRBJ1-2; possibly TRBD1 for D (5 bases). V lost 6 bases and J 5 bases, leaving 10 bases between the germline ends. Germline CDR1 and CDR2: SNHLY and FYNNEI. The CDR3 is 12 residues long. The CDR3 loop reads CASRTELYGYTF. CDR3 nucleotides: TGTGCCAGCAGGACAGAGCTATATGGCTACACCTTC.

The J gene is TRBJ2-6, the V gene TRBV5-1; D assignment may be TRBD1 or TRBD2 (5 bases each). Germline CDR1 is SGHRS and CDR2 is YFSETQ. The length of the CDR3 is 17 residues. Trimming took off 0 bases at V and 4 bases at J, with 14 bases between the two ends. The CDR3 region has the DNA TGCGCCAGCAGCTTGGTCGCTGGGGGAGAAGGGGCCAACGTCCTGACTTTC. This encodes CASSLVAGGEGANVLTF.

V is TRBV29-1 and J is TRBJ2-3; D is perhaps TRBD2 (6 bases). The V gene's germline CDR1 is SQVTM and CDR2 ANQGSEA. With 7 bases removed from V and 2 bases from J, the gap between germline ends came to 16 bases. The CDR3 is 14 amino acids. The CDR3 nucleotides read TGCAGCGCTACGGGACTGATAGACACAGATACGCAGTATTTT. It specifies CSATGLIDTDTQYF.

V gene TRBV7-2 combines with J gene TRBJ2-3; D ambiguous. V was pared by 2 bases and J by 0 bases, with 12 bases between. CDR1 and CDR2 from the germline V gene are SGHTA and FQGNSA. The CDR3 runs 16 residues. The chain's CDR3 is CASSLYFGTSTDTQYF. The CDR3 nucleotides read TGTGCCAGCAGCTTATACTTCGGAACTAGCACAGATACGCAGTATTTT.

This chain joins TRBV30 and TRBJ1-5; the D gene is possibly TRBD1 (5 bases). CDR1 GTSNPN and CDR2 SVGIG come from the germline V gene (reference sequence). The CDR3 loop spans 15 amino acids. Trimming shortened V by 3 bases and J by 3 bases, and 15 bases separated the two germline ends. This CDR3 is CAWRERGPPNQPQHF. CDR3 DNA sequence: TGTGCCTGGAGAGAAAGGGGACCCCCCAATCAGCCCCAGCATTTT.

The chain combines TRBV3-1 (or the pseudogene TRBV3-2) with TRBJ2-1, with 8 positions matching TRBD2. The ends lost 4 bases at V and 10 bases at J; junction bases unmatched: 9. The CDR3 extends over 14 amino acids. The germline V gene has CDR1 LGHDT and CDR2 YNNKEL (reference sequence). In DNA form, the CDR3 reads TGTGCCAGCAGCCCCCTACTAGCGGAGGGGGAGCAGTTCTTC. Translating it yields CASSPLLAEGEQFF.

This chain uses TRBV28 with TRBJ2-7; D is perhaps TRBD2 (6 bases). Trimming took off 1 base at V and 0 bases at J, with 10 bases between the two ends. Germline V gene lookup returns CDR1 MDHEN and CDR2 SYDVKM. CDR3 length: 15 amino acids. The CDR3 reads CASSLSGGSSYEQYF. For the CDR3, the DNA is TGTGCCAGCAGTTTATCCGGGGGAAGCTCCTACGAGCAGTACTTC.

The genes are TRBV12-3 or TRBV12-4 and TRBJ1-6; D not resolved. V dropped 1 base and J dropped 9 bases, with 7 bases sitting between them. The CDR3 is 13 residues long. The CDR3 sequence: CASSLGIFSPLHF. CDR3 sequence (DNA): TGTGCCAGCAGTTTAGGGATTTTTTCACCCCTCCACTTT.

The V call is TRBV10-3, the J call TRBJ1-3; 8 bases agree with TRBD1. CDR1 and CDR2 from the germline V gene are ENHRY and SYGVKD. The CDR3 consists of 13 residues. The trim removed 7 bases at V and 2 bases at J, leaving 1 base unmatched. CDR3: CAIKQGAGNTIYF. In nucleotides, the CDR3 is TGTGCCATCAAACAGGGGGCTGGAAACACCATATATTTT.

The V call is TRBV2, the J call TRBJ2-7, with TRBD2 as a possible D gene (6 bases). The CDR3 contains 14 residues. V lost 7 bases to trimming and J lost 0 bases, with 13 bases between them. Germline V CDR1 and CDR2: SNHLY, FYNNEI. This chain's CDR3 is CASNRDWSSYEQYF. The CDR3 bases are TGTGCCAGCAACCGGGACTGGAGCTCCTACGAGCAGTACTTC.

The CDR3 DNA reads TGTGCCAGCAGTTCCCAGGGCTATTATGGCTACACCTTC. Protein: CASSSQGYYGYTF. The chain has TRBV2 and TRBJ1-2, with D perhaps TRBD1 (5 bases). The CDR3 covers 13 residues. Germline V gene data show CDR1 as SNHLY and CDR2 as FYNNEI. V gave up 5 bases and J gave up 5 bases, with 12 bases separating them.

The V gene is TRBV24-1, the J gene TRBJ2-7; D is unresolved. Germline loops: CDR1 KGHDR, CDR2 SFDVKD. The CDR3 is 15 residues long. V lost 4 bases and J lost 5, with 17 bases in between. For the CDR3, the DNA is TGTGCCACCAGTGACCCGCGATTCTTTAACGACGAGCAGTACTTC. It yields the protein CATSDPRFFNDEQYF.

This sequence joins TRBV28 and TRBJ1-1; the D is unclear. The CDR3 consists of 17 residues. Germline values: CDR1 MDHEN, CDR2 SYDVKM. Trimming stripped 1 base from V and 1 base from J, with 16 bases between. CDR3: CASSLFRLSGKNTEAFF. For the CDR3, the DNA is TGTGCCAGCAGTTTATTTCGGCTCTCGGGTAAGAACACTGAAGCTTTCTTT.

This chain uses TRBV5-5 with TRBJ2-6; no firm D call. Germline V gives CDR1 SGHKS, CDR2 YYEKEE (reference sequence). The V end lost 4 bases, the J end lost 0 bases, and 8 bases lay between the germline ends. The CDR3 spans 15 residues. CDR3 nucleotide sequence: TGTGCCAGCAGCCCTCAGAACTCTGGGGCCAACGTCCTGACTTTC. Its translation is CASSPQNSGANVLTF.

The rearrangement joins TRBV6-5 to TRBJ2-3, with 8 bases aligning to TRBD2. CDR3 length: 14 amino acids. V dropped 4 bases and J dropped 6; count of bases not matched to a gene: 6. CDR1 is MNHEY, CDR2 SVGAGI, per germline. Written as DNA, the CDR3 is TGTGCCAGCAGTTTCCGGGGGGGCGAGGATACGCAGTATTTT. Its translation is CASSFRGGEDTQYF.

Written as DNA, the CDR3 is TGTGCCAGCCACCAGTCGTCGGGAACTAACTATGGCTACACCTTC. It codes for CASHQSSGTNYGYTF. The chain combines TRBV18 with TRBJ1-2; no firm D call. The CDR3 runs to 15 residues. V was pared by 8 bases and J by 0 bases, with 16 bases between. CDR1 is KGHSH, CDR2 LQKENI, per germline. The whole variable domain, filled in from reference TRBV18 and TRBJ1-2, reads NAGVMQNPRHLVRRRGQEARLRCSPMKGHSHVYWYRQLPEEGLKFMVYLQKENIIDESGMPKERFSAEFPKEGPSILRIQQVVRGDSAAYFCASHQSSGTNYGYTFGSGTRLTVV.

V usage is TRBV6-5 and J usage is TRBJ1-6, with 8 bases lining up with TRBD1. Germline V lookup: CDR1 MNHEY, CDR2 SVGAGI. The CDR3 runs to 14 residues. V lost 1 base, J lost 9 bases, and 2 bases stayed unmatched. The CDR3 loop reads CASSYYRGGSPLHF. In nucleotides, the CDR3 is TGTGCCAGCAGTTACTACAGGGGGGGTTCACCCCTCCACTTT.